This TCR beta chain was documented in a study of T cell responses to AZD1222 COVID-19 vaccine (dated by TCRdb to the early 2020s). Concerning the study at large: TCR sequencing covered some 240 trial participants: 200 to 220 given two doses of AZD1222 and approximately 26 given two doses of MenACWY control vaccine. Enrollment into the trials was organized by age into subgroups of 18-55, 56-69 and 70-plus years, and those subgroups contained about 150, 27 and 61 TCR-sequenced participants, respectively.

As encoded in the germline V gene, CDR1 is SGHTA while CDR2 is FQGNSA. V is shortened by 4 bases, J by 4 bases, and the region joining them spans 13 bases. The CDR3 contains 14 residues, cysteine and phenylalanine counted. The only DNA kept is the CDR3, 42 bases in frame from the first base. What the research found in general, with its limitations: Reportedly, close to half of the unique spike-specific TCRs recognized epitopes lying outside the regions that are mutated in the B.1.351 and B.1.1.7 variants. Only a handful of AZD1222 recipients were SARS-CoV-2 seropositive at baseline, limiting conclusions about previously exposed vaccinees. The 56-69-year group was small, and its depth increase did not reach significance, likely because of low power. Because no day 14 peak-response samples were available, the repertoires could be characterized only after the peak T cell response. A significant rise in spike-specific TCR breadth and depth was observed after two AZD1222 doses relative to day 0 and relative to MenACWY recipients. Participants were mostly white British and included more females than males, and it was suggested by the authors that clonal diversity may have been underestimated. CD4 TCRs associated with the vaccine covered the entire spike protein, and the dominant responses were in regions 160-218 and 743-854.

The CDR3 regions of human TCRbeta chains were analyzed by immunosequencing. From the authors' description of their analysis: TCRs in the repertoires were matched against a reference library of SARS-CoV-2-specific TCRs that had been generated with the MIRA antigen-specificity platform. Breadth was defined as the fraction of unique TCRs that were SARS-CoV-2-associated. Depth was defined as the fraction of total T cells that were SARS-CoV-2-associated. Using the MIRA data, every spike-specific TCR was mapped to the spike region that the TCR reacted to and assigned to either a CD4 or a CD8 class. Log10-transformed breadth and depth values were compared by one-way ANOVA with Sidak's multiple comparisons tests. TCRdb provides this immuneACCESS table in a form limited to in-frame rearrangements. Some clones are lacking; in checked studies, under half of them reflect an unresolved V gene, and why the rest are absent is not known. V, J and clone size were drawn from that table, and D and trimming were deduced from the DNA. For this sample the table gives over 150,000 clones, of which about nine tenths were detected only once. Approximately 3.4% of the sample goes to the ten largest clones.

The sample's time point label, decoded: about 28 days (+/-7) after the second vaccine dose. AZD1222 recipients given second doses at about 4 weeks or at about 12 weeks were pooled, since spike-specific TCR depth and breadth were not found to differ between the two schedules. Samples from vaccinated people were obtained from the UK trials COV001 and COV002, which included a single-blind randomized controlled phase 2/3 trial of AZD1222 (ChAdOx1 nCoV-19) in healthy adults. For TCRbeta chain sequencing, PBMC samples from trial participants were taken at day 0 and at day 28 after the second dose. About this clone: Which antigen it targets is not known. Within one base of it there is no much larger clone, and no base qualities were kept.

The rearrangement combines TRBV7-2 with TRBJ1-2, with the D gene call left open. Source: peripheral blood, taken 28 days after the second AZD1222 dose. The sequence derives from an adult who received the AZD1222 COVID-19 vaccine. The CDR3 has the sequence CASSSRTTGYGYTF. Here is the DNA: TGTGCCAGCAGCTCAAGGACGACTGGCTATGGCTACACCTTC.